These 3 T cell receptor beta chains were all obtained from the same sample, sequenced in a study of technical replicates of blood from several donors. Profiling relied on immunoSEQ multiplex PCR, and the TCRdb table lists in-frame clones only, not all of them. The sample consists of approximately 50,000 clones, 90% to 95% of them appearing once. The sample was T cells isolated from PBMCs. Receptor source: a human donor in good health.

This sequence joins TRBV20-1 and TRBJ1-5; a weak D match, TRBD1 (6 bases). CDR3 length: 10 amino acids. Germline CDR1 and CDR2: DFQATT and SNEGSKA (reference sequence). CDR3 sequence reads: CRQGNQPQHF. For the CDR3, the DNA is TGCAGACAGGGTAATCAGCCCCAGCATTTT.

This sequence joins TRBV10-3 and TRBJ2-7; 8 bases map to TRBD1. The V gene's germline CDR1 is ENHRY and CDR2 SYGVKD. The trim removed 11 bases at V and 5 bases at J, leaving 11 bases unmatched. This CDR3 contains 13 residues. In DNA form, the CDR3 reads TGTGCCTTATCCGGGACAGGAAGCGACGAGCAGTACTTC. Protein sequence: CALSGTGSDEQYF.

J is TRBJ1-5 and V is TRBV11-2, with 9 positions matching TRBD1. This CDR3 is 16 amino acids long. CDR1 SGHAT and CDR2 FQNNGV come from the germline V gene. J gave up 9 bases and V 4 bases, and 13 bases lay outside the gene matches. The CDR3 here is CASSSNPQGARGPQHF. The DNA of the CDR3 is TGTGCCAGCAGCTCGAACCCACAGGGGGCCCGAGGGCCCCAGCATTTT.